These T cell receptor beta chains were read from a single sample in a study of shared clonotypes between healthy human individuals. The table came from immunoSEQ multiplex PCR; TCRdb's copy has only in-frame clones and leaves some out. The table includes 2 million to 2.5 million clones, approximately 93% detected once. Sequenced sample: naive CD4+ T cells from PBMCs. The receptors were sampled from a man aged 18 to 30 in good health. Some clones in this sample may be carry-over from other donors' samples. Each CDR3 is given without its conserved first and last residue.

V gene	J gene	CDR3 protein
TRBV5-5	TRBJ1-3	ASSLGSYSGNTIY
TRBV30	TRBJ2-1	AWSRTRYSSYNEQF
TRBV18	TRBJ2-3	ASSPTGTGAGTQY
TRBV7-9	TRBJ1-5	ASSLVQQPQH
TRBV14	TRBJ1-5	ASSRTGGGQPQH
TRBV6-6	TRBJ2-7	ASSPRGSGSRYEQY
TRBV6-6	TRBJ1-3	AIKGGRTSGNTIY
TRBV9	TRBJ2-3	ASSVVGDPSTDTQY
TRBV5-1	TRBJ2-7	ASSRDRVSEQY
TRBV10-3	TRBJ2-7	AISGVGEQY
TRBV5-1	TRBJ2-6	ASSWGLSGANVLT
TRBV19	TRBJ1-2	ASRRQGTNYGYT
TRBV4-2	TRBJ2-4	ASSQTGVGDIQY
TRBV5-8	TRBJ1-5	ASSLYLQGNNQPQH
TRBV5-5	TRBJ2-7	ASSAGGYYEQY
TRBV9	TRBJ2-7	ASSAGTSAYEQY
TRBV6-7	TRBJ2-2	ASSTPLAGKNTGELF
TRBV2	TRBJ2-7	ASSGGGIRPEADELYEQY
TRBV7-3	TRBJ2-2	ASSPGGANTGELF
TRBV9	TRBJ2-1	ASSVDSQSFLDPPF
TRBV29-1	TRBJ1-4	SVEPQGGGKLF
TRBV14	TRBJ2-1	ASSRGKSSYNEQF
TRBV7-9	TRBJ2-5	ASSTRTGGETQY
TRBV27	TRBJ2-3	ASSLGTSGRAGDTQY
TRBV6-6	TRBJ1-1	ASRPDLISGTEAF
TRBV7-3	TRBJ1-5	ASSLRGGEGPQH
TRBV5-1	TRBJ2-1	ASHFSYNEQF
TRBV29-1	TRBJ2-2	SVDRGPGELF
TRBV6-1	TRBJ2-7	ASSAPLSSQAREQY
TRBV2	TRBJ1-5	ASAGGRVQPQH
TRBV9	TRBJ1-4	ASSVGQVNEKLF
TRBV29-1	TRBJ1-2	SVGPGAYGYT
TRBV7-6	TRBJ2-5	ASSLGATKETQY
TRBV5-4	TRBJ2-5	ASGRGGQTGGRQETQY
TRBV6-5	TRBJ2-3	ASRDRDRATDTQY
TRBV12-5	TRBJ2-2	ASAPGQGRTGELF
TRBV2	TRBJ2-7	ASRVSGLAGAEQY
TRBV9	TRBJ2-2	ASSEETGARGGELF
TRBV28	TRBJ2-5	ASRTGGLFETQY
TRBV28	TRBJ1-4	ASSLLSTNEKLF
TRBV2	TRBJ2-7	ASSGTGGGGEQY
TRBV4-1	TRBJ1-1	ASSQDLRTVHGGTEAF
TRBV11-2	TRBJ2-1	ASSLEFPRTGHNEQF
TRBV7-9	TRBJ2-1	ASSLSLTGTSGNNEQF
TRBV28	TRBJ1-3	ASSLPRLGGSGNTIY
TRBV2	TRBJ2-7	ASILTSFDEQY
TRBV5-4	TRBJ1-2	ASSLDSLERGYT
TRBV30	NA	AWDGDRGFEQY
TRBV6-1	TRBJ2-3	ASARSGTLTQY
TRBV27	TRBJ2-2	ASSLLALPNTGELF
TRBV19	TRBJ2-7	ASSMGVGSSYEQY
TRBV28	TRBJ2-5	ASRPGGIQETQY
TRBV7-9	TRBJ1-1	ASSFGFLDRAPTEAF
TRBV5-1	TRBJ2-7	ASSLFNSPSSYEQY
TRBV7-2	TRBJ1-5	ASSLGGTVFGNQPQH
TRBV5-4	TRBJ2-1	ASSLPAGLYNEQF